A single sample gave rise to the 18 T cell receptor beta chains below, sequenced in a study of blood T cell repertoires in COVID-19. Repertoires were generated with immunoSEQ multiplex PCR, while TCRdb's copy carries only in-frame clones and drops some. The sample shows 90,000 to 120,000 clones, approximately 85% of them seen only once. The sequenced sample was peripheral blood. The origin of the receptors is a human donor in a cohort sampled during active COVID-19.

The gene calls are TRBV4-1 and TRBJ1-2; TRBD1 aligns across 7 bases. The CDR3 length is 13 residues. The V and J ends lost 1 base and 4 bases, in that order; junction bases with no gene match: 0. The germline CDR1 and CDR2 sequences are MGHRA and YSYEKL. The CDR3 DNA reads TGCGCCAGCAGCCAAGGACAGGGCTATGGCTACACCTTC. Its translation: CASSQGQGYGYTF.

This clone has more than one count but fewer than ten. The chain couples TRBV5-1 to TRBJ2-7; tentative D call: TRBD2 (7 bases). Per the germline V gene, CDR1 is SGHRS and CDR2 is YFSETQ. The CDR3 totals 14 residues. The V gene lost 8 bases and the J gene lost 3 bases, with 18 bases spanning the gap. DNA for the CDR3: TGCGCCAGTTCCAGAGGGGGGGACTTCTACGAGCAGTACTTC. This sequence encodes CASSRGGDFYEQYF.

Only one count was recorded for this clone. The chain recombines TRBV30 with TRBJ2-1; D not resolved. In germline, CDR1 is GTSNPN, CDR2 SVGIG (reference sequence). V was shortened by 4 bases and J by 8 bases, with 12 bases between the two germline ends. The CDR3 is 12 amino acids. The CDR3 DNA is TGTGCCTGGAACGTGCTTTCGGATGAGCAGTTCTTC. Protein product: CAWNVLSDEQFF.

The chain employs TRBV24-1 and TRBJ2-1, with 12 bases identical to TRBD2. The CDR3 runs to 17 residues. Germline V CDR1 and CDR2: KGHDR, SFDVKD. The trim removed 3 bases at V and 8 bases at J, leaving 10 bases unmatched. CDR3 bases: TGTGCCACCAGTGATCCTTCGACTAGCGGGAGTTTCTATGAGCAGTTCTTC. Translated: CATSDPSTSGSFYEQFF.

The chain joins TRBV12-3 or TRBV12-4 to TRBJ1-2, with TRBD1 matching 11 bases. V was clipped by 8 bases and J by 4 bases; unmatched bases: 3. The length of the CDR3 is 13 residues. The CDR3 spells CASGTGGSYGYTF. The CDR3 DNA is TGTGCCAGCGGGACAGGGGGTTCCTATGGCTACACCTTC.

J is TRBJ2-1 and V is TRBV27; 10 positions agree with TRBD2. The ends lost 4 bases at V and 3 bases at J; junction bases unmatched: 3. The CDR3 contains 15 residues. Germline loops: CDR1 MNHEY, CDR2 SMNVEV (reference sequence). CDR3 sequence: CASSSSSGSYNEQFF. CDR3 in DNA: TGTGCCAGCAGTTCTTCTAGCGGGAGCTACAATGAGCAGTTCTTC.

The chain links TRBV7-2 to TRBJ2-4; perhaps TRBD1 as D (6 bases). V lost 3 bases, J lost 6 bases, and 9 bases lay in between. The CDR3 is made up of 13 amino acids. CDR1 is SGHTA and CDR2 is FQGNSA in the germline V gene. In nucleotides, the CDR3 is TGTGCCAGCAGCTTCGAAGGGGGAAACATTCAGTACTTC. Its protein is CASSFEGGNIQYF.

V gene TRBV28 combines with J gene TRBJ1-3; perhaps TRBD1 as D (5 bases). CDR1 is MDHEN, CDR2 SYDVKM, per germline. The V gene lost 7 bases and the J gene lost 6 bases, with 16 bases spanning the gap. This CDR3 is built from 14 residues. The CDR3: CASIPGGGSNTIYF. For the CDR3, the DNA is TGTGCCAGCATTCCGGGGGGGGGTTCAAACACCATATATTTT.

The V and J genes are TRBV24-1 and TRBJ2-5, with D perhaps TRBD1 (6 bases). The CDR3 length is 15 residues. Germline values: CDR1 KGHDR, CDR2 SFDVKD. Trimming left V 4 bases short and J 2 bases short, with 13 bases between. The CDR3 reads CATSDAGTIQETQYF. For the CDR3, the DNA is TGTGCCACCAGTGACGCCGGGACAATTCAAGAGACCCAGTACTTC.

This clone has a handful of counts. CDR3 bases: TGCGCCAGCAGTGGACAGGTGAACACTGAAGCTTTCTTT. Protein: CASSGQVNTEAFF. V and J are TRBV10-1 and TRBJ1-1, with D possibly being TRBD1 (6 bases). The CDR3 has 13 amino acids. The germline V and J ends were trimmed by 4 bases and 0 bases, with 6 bases remaining between them. The germline CDR1 and CDR2 sequences are WNHNN and SYGVQD (reference sequence).

The rearrangement links TRBV18 to TRBJ2-1; 7 nucleotides line up with TRBD2. CDR1 and CDR2 from the germline V gene are KGHSH and LQKENI. V was clipped by 1 base and J by 3 bases; unmatched bases: 3. This CDR3 spans 15 amino acids. CDR3 sequence: CASSPQGGGYNEQFF. In DNA form, the CDR3 reads TGTGCCAGCTCACCACAGGGCGGGGGCTACAATGAGCAGTTCTTC. Full variable domain (remainder filled in from reference TRBV18 and TRBJ2-1): NAGVMQNPRHLVRRRGQEARLRCSPMKGHSHVYWYRQLPEEGLKFMVYLQKENIIDESGMPKERFSAEFPKEGPSILRIQQVVRGDSAAYFCASSPQGGGYNEQFFGPGTRLTVL.

V gene TRBV24-1 combines with J gene TRBJ1-2; D gene ambiguous. V was cut by 1 base and J by 2 bases, with 7 bases left in between. This CDR3 contains 14 residues. Per germline, CDR1 KGHDR and CDR2 SFDVKD. The CDR3 DNA reads as TGTGCCACCAGTGATTTTACAGAGAACTATGGCTACACCTTC. Its protein is CATSDFTENYGYTF.

This sequence joins TRBV27 and TRBJ2-3; 8 nucleotides line up with TRBD1. This CDR3 is 17 amino acids long. J lost 3 bases, V lost 5 bases, and 13 bases had no gene match. The V gene's germline CDR1 is MNHEY and CDR2 SMNVEV (reference sequence). Written as DNA, the CDR3 is TGTGCCAGCAGTACCCGACAGGGGTCGCGTGAGACAGATACGCAGTATTTT. Its protein is CASSTRQGSRETDTQYF.

The chain joins TRBV7-2 to TRBJ2-4; D perhaps matches TRBD2 (6 bases). Germline V gene data show CDR1 as SGHTA and CDR2 as FQGNSA. Deletions cut 5 bases from V and 3 bases from J, with 23 bases between. This CDR3 contains 18 residues. CDR3 sequence: CASSPALGEVLGKNIQYF. The CDR3, as DNA: TGTGCCAGCAGCCCAGCTCTCGGGGAGGTACTTGGCAAAAACATTCAGTACTTC.

The genes are TRBV5-1 and TRBJ1-2, with D perhaps matching TRBD1 (5 bases). The germline gives CDR1 SGHRS, CDR2 YFSETQ. The CDR3 runs to 15 residues. V was pared by 4 bases and J by 1 base, with 14 bases between. CDR3 DNA: TGCGCCAGCAGCGGAGCCGGGGGGAATAACTATGGCTACACCTTC. As protein: CASSGAGGNNYGYTF.

The chain combines TRBV19 with TRBJ1-1; no reliable D call. Trimming removed 2 bases at V and 6 bases at J, with 10 bases between. Germline CDR1 is LNHDA and CDR2 is SQIVND (reference sequence). There are 13 residues in the CDR3. CDR3 DNA sequence: TGTGCCAGTAGTATATCAGGCAGCCCTGAAGCTTTCTTT. Residues: CASSISGSPEAFF.

This chain joins TRBV7-6 and TRBJ2-7; TRBD1 aligns across 10 bases. Losses at the gene ends were 1 base for V and 6 bases for J; bases not matched to a gene: 12. The CDR3 is 17 residues long. Germline CDR1 is SGHVS and CDR2 is FNYEAQ. CDR3 sequence (DNA): TGTGCCAGCAGCTTAGTGGAGACCGGGACAGGGGCTGGCGAGCAGTACTTC. Translating it yields CASSLVETGTGAGEQYF.

This rearrangement joins TRBV7-9 to TRBJ2-1; D uncertain. The CDR3 has 15 amino acids. Per germline, CDR1 SEHNR and CDR2 FQNEAQ (reference sequence). V lost 2 bases, J lost 6 bases, and 14 bases lay in between. The CDR3 region has the DNA TGTGCCAGCAGCTTACTCCCGAGCCGTGGCAATGAGCAGTTCTTC. The encoded protein is CASSLLPSRGNEQFF.